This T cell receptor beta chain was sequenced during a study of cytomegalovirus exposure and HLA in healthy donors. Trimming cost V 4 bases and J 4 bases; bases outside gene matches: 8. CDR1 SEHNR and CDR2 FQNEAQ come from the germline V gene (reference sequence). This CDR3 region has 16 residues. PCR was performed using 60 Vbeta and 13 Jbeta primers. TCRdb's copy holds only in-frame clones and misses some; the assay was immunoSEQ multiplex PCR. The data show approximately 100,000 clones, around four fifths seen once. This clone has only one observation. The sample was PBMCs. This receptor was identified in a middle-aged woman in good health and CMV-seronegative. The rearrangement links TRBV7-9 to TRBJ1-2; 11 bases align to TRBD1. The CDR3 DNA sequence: TGTGCCAGCAGCTCCGCCGTTGGACAGGGGGCCTATGGCTACACCTTC. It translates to CASSSAVGQGAYGYTF.